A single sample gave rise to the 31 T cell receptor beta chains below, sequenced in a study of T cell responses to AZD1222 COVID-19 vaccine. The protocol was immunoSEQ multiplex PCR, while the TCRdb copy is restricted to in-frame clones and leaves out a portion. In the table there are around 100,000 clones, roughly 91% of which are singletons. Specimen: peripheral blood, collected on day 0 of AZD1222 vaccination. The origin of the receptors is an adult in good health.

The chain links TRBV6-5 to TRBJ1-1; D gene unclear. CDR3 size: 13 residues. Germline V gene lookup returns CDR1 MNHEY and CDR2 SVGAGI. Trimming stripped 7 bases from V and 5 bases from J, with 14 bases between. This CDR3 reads CASNQFTVTEAFF. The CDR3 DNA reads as TGTGCCAGCAACCAATTTACCGTAACTGAAGCTTTCTTT.

The CDR3 region is CASSQSGQFRFLNEKLFF. In DNA form, the CDR3 reads TGCGCCAGCAGCCAATCGGGACAGTTTCGCTTCCTGAATGAAAAACTGTTTTTT. The gene calls are TRBV4-1 and TRBJ1-4, with 7 bases fitting TRBD1. The germline CDR1 and CDR2 sequences are MGHRA and YSYEKL. Trimming at V came to 2 bases and at J to 5 bases, leaving 14 bases not matched to a gene. The CDR3 extends over 18 amino acids.

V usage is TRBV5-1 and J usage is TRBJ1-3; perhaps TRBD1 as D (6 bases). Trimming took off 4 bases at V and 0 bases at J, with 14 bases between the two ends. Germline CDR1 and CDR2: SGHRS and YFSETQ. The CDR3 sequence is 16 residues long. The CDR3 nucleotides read TGCGCCAGCAGCGAACAGGGAACTGACTCTGGAAACACCATATATTTT. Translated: CASSEQGTDSGNTIYF.

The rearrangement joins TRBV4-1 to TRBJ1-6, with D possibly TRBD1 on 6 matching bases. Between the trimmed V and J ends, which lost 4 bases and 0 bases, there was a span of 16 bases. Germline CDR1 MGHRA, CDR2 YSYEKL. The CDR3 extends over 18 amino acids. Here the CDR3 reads CASSLRGGPNSYNSPLHF. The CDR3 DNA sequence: TGCGCCAGCAGCCTCAGGGGCGGGCCCAACTCCTATAATTCACCCCTCCACTTT.

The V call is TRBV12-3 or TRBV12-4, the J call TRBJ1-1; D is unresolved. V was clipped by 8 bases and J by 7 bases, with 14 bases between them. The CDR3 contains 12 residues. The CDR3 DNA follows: TGTGCCAGCGCTTGGAGGCCAGATGAAGCTTTCTTT. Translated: CASAWRPDEAFF.

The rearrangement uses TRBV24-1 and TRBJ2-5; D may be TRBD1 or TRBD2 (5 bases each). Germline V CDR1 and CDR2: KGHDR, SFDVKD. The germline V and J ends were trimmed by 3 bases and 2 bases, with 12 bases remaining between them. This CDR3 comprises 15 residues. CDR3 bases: TGTGCCACCAGTGATACCGGGACCTCACAAGAGACCCAGTACTTC. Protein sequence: CATSDTGTSQETQYF.

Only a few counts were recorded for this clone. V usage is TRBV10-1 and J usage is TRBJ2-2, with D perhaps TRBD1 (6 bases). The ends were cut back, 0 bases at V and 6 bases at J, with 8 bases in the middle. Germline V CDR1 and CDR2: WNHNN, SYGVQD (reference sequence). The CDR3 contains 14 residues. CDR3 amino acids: CASSESGGPGELFF. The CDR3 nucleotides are TGCGCCAGCAGTGAGTCTGGGGGCCCCGGGGAGCTGTTTTTT.

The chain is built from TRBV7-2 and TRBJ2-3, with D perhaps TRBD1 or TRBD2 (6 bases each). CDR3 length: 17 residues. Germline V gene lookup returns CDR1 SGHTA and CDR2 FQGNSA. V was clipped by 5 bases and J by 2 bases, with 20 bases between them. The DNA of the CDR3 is TGTGCCAGCAGCGACGAATGGGGGGCCAATTTCACAGATACGCAGTATTTT. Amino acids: CASSDEWGANFTDTQYF.

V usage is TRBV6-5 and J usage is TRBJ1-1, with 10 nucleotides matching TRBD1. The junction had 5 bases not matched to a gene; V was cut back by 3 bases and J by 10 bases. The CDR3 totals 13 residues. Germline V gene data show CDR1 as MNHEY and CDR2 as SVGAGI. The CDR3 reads CASSYRDRGRAFF. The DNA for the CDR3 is TGTGCCAGCAGTTATCGGGACAGGGGAAGAGCTTTCTTT.

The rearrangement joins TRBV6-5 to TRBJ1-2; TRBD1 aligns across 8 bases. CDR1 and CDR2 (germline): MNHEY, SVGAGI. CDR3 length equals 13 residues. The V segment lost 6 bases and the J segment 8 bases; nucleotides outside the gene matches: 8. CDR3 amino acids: CASRQGQGGGYTF. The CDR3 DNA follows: TGTGCCAGCAGACAAGGACAGGGCGGGGGCTACACCTTC.

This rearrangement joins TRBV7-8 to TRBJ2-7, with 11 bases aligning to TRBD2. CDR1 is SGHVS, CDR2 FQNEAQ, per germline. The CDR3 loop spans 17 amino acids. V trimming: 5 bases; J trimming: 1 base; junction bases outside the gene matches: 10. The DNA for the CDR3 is TGTGCCAGCAGCGATTCCCCGGGACTAGCGGATTCCTACGAGCAGTACTTC. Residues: CASSDSPGLADSYEQYF.

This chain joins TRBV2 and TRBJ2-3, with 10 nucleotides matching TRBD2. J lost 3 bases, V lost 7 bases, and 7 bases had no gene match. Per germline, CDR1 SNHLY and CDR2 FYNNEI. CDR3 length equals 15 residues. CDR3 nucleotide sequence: TGTGCCAGCAATGGACTAGCGGTGACAACAGATACGCAGTATTTT. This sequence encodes CASNGLAVTTDTQYF.

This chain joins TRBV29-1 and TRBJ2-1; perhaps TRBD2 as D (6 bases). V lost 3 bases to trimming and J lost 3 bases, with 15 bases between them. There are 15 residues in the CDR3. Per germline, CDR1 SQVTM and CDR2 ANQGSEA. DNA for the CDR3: TGCAGCGTTGACACGCCGGGACTCAACTACAATGAGCAGTTCTTC. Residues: CSVDTPGLNYNEQFF.

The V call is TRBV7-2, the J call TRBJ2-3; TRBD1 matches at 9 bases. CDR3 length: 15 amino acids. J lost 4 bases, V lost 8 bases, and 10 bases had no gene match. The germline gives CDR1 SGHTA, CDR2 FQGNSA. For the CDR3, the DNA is TGTGCCAGCGGGACCTCCGGGACAGGGCCAGATACGCAGTATTTT. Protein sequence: CASGTSGTGPDTQYF.

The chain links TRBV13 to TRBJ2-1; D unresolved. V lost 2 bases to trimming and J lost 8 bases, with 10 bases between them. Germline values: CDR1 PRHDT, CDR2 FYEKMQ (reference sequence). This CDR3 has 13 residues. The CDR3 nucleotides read TGTGCCAGCAGCTTACGGGCTGGGGATGAGCAGTTCTTC. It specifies CASSLRAGDEQFF.

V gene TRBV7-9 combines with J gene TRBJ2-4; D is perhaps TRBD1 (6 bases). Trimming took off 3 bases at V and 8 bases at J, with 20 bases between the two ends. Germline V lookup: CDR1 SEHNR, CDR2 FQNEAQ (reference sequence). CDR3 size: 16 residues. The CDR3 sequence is CASSLWARTGSDIQYF. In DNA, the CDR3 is TGTGCCAGCAGCTTGTGGGCCCGAACAGGGTCGGACATTCAGTACTTC.

CDR3 DNA: TGTGCCAGCAGCCACTATTCTAGCGATAACACCGGGGAGCTGTTTTTT. Its translation is CASSHYSSDNTGELFF. The rearrangement uses TRBV5-6 and TRBJ2-2; D is possibly TRBD2 (6 bases). The CDR3 extends over 16 amino acids. V was shortened by 4 bases and J by 2 bases, with 15 bases between the two germline ends. Germline lookup yields CDR1 SGHDT and CDR2 YYEEEE. The whole variable domain, filled in from reference TRBV5-6 and TRBJ2-2, reads DAGVTQSPTHLIKTRGQQVTLRCSPKSGHDTVSWYQQALGQGPQFIFQYYEEEERQRGNFPDRFSGHQFPNYSSELNVNALLLGDSALYLCASSHYSSDNTGELFFGEGSRLTVL.

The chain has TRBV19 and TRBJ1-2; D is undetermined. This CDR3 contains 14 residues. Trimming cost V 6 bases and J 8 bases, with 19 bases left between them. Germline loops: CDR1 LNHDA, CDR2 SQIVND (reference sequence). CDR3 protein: CASRPDASGWGYTF. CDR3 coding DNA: TGTGCCAGTAGGCCCGATGCTAGCGGGTGGGGCTACACCTTC.

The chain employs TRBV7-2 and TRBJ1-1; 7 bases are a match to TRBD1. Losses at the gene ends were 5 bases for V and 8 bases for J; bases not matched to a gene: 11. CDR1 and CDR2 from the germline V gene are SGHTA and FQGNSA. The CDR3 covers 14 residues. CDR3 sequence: CASSPDRVSSEAFF. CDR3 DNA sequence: TGTGCCAGCAGCCCAGACAGGGTTTCGTCCGAAGCTTTCTTT.

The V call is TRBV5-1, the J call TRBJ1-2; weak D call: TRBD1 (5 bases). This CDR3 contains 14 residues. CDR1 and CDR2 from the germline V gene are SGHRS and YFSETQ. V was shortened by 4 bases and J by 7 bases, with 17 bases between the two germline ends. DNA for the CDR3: TGCGCCAGCAGCACGCCGGGACCATCGGCTGGCTACACCTTC. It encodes CASSTPGPSAGYTF. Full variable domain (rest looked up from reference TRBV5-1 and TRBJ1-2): KAGVTQTPRYLIKTRGQQVTLSCSPISGHRSVSWYQQTPGQGLQFLFEYFSETQRNKGNFPGRFSGRQFSNSRSEMNVSTLELGDSALYLCASSTPGPSAGYTFGSGTRLTVV.

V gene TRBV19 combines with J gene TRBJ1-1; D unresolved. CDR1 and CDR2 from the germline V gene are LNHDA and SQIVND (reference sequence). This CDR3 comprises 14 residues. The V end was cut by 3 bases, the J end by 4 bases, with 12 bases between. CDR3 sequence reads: CASSIDGVGTEAFF. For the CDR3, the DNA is TGTGCCAGTAGTATTGATGGGGTCGGCACTGAAGCTTTCTTT.

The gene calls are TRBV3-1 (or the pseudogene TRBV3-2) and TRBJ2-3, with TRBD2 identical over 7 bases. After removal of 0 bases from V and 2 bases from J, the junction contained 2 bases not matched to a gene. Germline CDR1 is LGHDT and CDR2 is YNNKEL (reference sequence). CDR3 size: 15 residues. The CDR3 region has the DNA TGTGCCAGCAGCCAAGATGGGACTAACACAGATACGCAGTATTTT. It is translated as CASSQDGTNTDTQYF.

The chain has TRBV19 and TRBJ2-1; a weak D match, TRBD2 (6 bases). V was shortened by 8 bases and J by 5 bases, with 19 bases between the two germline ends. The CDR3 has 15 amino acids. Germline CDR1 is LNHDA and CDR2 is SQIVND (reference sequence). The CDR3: CASSTTGEPHNEQFF. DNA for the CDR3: TGTGCCAGTTCCACAACGGGGGAGCCGCACAATGAGCAGTTCTTC.

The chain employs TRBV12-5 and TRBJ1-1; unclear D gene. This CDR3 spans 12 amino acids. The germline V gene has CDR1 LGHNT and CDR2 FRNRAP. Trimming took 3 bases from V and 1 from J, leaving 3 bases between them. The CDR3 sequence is CASGLPNTEAFF. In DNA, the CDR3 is TGTGCTAGTGGTTTACCGAACACTGAAGCTTTCTTT.

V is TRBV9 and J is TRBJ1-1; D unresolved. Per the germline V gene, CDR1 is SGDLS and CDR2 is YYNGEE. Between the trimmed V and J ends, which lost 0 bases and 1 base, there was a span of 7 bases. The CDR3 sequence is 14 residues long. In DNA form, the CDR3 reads TGTGCCAGCAGCGTAGAGGGCTCGAACACTGAAGCTTTCTTT. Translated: CASSVEGSNTEAFF.

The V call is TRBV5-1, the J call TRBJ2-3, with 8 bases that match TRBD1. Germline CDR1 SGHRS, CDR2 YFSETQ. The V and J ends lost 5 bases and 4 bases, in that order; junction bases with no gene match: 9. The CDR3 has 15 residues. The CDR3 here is CASRSAGQGPDTQYF. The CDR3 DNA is TGCGCCAGCAGGTCCGCCGGACAGGGCCCAGATACGCAGTATTTT.

CDR3 bases: TGTGCCAGTAGTAGCCACCCAGGGGCTCGGGGTCAGCCCCAGCATTTT. Translated: CASSSHPGARGQPQHF. V and J are TRBV19 and TRBJ1-5; TRBD1 is a possible D gene (6 bases). V was clipped by 4 bases and J by 6 bases, with 19 bases between them. Germline assignment: CDR1 LNHDA and CDR2 SQIVND (reference sequence). This CDR3 region has 16 residues.

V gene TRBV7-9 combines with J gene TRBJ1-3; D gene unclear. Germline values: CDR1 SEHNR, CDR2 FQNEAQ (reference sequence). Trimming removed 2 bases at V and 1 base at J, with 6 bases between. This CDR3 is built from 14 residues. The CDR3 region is CASSLWGSGNTIYF. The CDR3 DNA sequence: TGTGCCAGCAGCTTATGGGGTTCTGGAAACACCATATATTTT.

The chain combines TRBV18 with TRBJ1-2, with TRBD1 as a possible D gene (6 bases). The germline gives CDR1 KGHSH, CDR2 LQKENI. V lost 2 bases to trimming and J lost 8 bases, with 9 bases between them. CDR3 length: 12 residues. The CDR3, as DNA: TGTGCCAGCTCACCAAGGGGGGACGGCTACACCTTC. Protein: CASSPRGDGYTF. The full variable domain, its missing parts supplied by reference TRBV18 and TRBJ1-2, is NAGVMQNPRHLVRRRGQEARLRCSPMKGHSHVYWYRQLPEEGLKFMVYLQKENIIDESGMPKERFSAEFPKEGPSILRIQQVVRGDSAAYFCASSPRGDGYTFGSGTRLTVV.

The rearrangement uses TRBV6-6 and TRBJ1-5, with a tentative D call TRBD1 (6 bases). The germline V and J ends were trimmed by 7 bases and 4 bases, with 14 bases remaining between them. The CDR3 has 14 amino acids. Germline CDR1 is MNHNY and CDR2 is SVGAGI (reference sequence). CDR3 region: CASISRGGNQPQHF. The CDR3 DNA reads TGTGCCAGCATCTCCCGAGGGGGAAATCAGCCCCAGCATTTT.

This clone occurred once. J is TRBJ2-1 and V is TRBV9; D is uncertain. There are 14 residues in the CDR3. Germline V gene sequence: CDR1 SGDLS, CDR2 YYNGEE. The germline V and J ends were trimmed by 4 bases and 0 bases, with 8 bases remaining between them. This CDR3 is CASSPLGSYNEQFF. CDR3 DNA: TGTGCCAGCAGCCCCTTGGGCTCCTACAATGAGCAGTTCTTC.